One sample yielded the 10 T cell receptor beta chains listed below, sequenced in a study of shared clonotypes between healthy human individuals. Data came from immunoSEQ multiplex PCR; TCRdb stores just in-frame clones and leaves some out. This sample yields over a million clones, of which around 97% are seen a single time; approximately 1.1% belongs to the top ten. The sequencing sample was made of naive CD4+ T cells sorted from blood. Subset indicated: CD45RA+ positively selected. All receptors come from a man under 40 in good health.

The chain couples TRBV7-3 to TRBJ2-3; D is uncertain. V was trimmed by 2 bases and J by 5 bases, leaving 14 bases between them. This CDR3 region has 15 residues. Looked up from germline, CDR1 is SGHTA and CDR2 is FQGTGA. The CDR3 loop reads CASSLGGRSGDTQYF. For the CDR3, the DNA is TGTGCCAGCAGCTTAGGCGGAAGGAGTGGAGATACGCAGTATTTT.

The J gene is TRBJ2-1, the V gene TRBV28; maybe TRBD2 (5 bases). Between the trimmed V and J ends, which lost 6 bases and 10 bases, there was a span of 13 bases. This CDR3 has 12 amino acids. Germline CDR1 and CDR2: MDHEN and SYDVKM. The CDR3: CASRPKRREQFF. DNA of the CDR3: TGTGCCAGCAGACCCAAACGGAGGGAGCAGTTCTTC. Full variable domain (remainder filled in from reference TRBV28 and TRBJ2-1): DVKVTQSSRYLVKRTGEKVFLECVQDMDHENMFWYRQDPGLGLRLIYFSYDVKMKEKGDIPEGYSVSREKKERFSLILESASTNQTSMYLCASRPKRREQFFGPGTRLTVL.

The chain links TRBV5-1 to TRBJ2-7; 8 nucleotides agree with TRBD2. The CDR3 sequence is 16 residues long. Germline V lookup: CDR1 SGHRS, CDR2 YFSETQ. J lost 4 bases, V lost 0 bases, and 9 bases had no gene match. This CDR3 reads CASSLDGRAVKYEQYF. The CDR3, as DNA: TGCGCCAGCAGCTTGGACGGGAGGGCCGTTAAGTACGAGCAGTACTTC.

The rearrangement uses TRBV30 and TRBJ2-2, with D hard to call. V was trimmed by 4 bases and J by 5 bases, leaving 5 bases between them. CDR1 and CDR2 (germline): GTSNPN, SVGIG (reference sequence). The length of the CDR3 is 11 residues. The CDR3 loop is CAWKYTGELFF. Here the CDR3 DNA reads TGTGCCTGGAAATATACCGGGGAGCTGTTTTTT. The variable domain in full, completed from reference TRBV30 and TRBJ2-2, reads SQTIHQWPATLVQPVGSPLSLECTVEGTSNPNLYWYRQAAGRGLQLLFYSVGIGQISSEVPQNLSASRPQDRQFILSSKKLLLSDSGFYLCAWKYTGELFFGEGSRLTVL.

CDR3 DNA: TGTGCCAGCAGTGAATTGATCCCGAACACTGAAGCTTTCTTT. It is translated as CASSELIPNTEAFF. The V gene is TRBV6-1, the J gene TRBJ1-1; D gene ambiguous. V lost 2 bases, J lost 1 base, and 8 bases lay in between. The germline gives CDR1 MNHNS, CDR2 SASEGT. This CDR3 has 14 amino acids.

The rearrangement joins TRBV5-1 to TRBJ2-1; D is undetermined. The CDR3 extends over 13 amino acids. In germline, CDR1 is SGHRS, CDR2 YFSETQ. Trimming took off 4 bases at V and 6 bases at J, with 11 bases between the two ends. CDR3 residues: CASSRIGFNEQFF. CDR3 DNA: TGCGCCAGCAGCCGGATCGGGTTCAATGAGCAGTTCTTC.

The DNA of the CDR3 is TGTGCCATCGGGCGTCTAGGGCCCGATGAGCAGTTCTTC. Its protein is CAIGRLGPDEQFF. The V and J genes are TRBV10-3 and TRBJ2-1, with D unresolved. Germline CDR1 is ENHRY and CDR2 is SYGVKD. V dropped 8 bases and J dropped 8 bases, with 16 bases sitting between them. CDR3 size: 13 residues.

As concerns this clone: Different DNA sequences within this sample yield the same CDR3. The rearrangement uses TRBV6-5 and TRBJ2-3, with no clear D. The V and J ends lost 2 bases and 0 bases respectively, with 9 bases between them. This CDR3 is built from 15 residues. Germline-derived CDR1 and CDR2 are MNHEY and SVGAGI. The CDR3 is CASSYGGASTDTQYF. The CDR3 DNA reads TGTGCCAGCAGTTACGGCGGTGCTAGCACAGATACGCAGTATTTT.

The chain couples TRBV5-5 to TRBJ2-3; the D call may be TRBD1 or TRBD2 (6 bases each). V was clipped by 2 bases and J by 2 bases, with 12 bases between them. The CDR3 sequence is 15 residues long. Looked up from germline, CDR1 is SGHKS and CDR2 is YYEKEE (reference sequence). The CDR3 reads CASSLGGGLTDTQYF. CDR3 bases: TGTGCCAGCAGCTTAGGGGGAGGCCTCACAGATACGCAGTATTTT.

This chain connects TRBV5-1 to TRBJ2-1; 8 nucleotides line up with TRBD2. The CDR3 consists of 19 residues. Trimming took 4 bases from V and 0 from J; bases not matched to a gene: 15. CDR1 and CDR2 from the germline V gene are SGHRS and YFSETQ. CDR3 nucleotide sequence: TGCGCCAGCAGCCCCCAGTTGGGCGGGAGGCCCTACTCCTACAATGAGCAGTTCTTC. It is translated as CASSPQLGGRPYSYNEQFF.